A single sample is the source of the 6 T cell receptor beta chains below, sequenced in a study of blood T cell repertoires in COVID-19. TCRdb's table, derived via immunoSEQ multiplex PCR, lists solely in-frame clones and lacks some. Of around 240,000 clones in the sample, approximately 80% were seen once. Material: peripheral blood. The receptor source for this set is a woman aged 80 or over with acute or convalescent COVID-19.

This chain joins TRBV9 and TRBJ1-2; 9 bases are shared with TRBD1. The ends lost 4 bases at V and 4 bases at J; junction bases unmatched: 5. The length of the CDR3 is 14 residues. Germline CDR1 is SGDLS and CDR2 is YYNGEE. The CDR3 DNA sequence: TGTGCCAGCAGCCTGGGACAGGGAACCTATGGCTACACCTTC. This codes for CASSLGQGTYGYTF.

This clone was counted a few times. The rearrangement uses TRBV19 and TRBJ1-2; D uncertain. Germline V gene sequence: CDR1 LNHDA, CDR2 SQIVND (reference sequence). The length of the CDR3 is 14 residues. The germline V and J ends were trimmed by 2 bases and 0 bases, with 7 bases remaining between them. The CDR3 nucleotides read TGTGCCAGTAGTATAACTGCCTCTAACTATGGCTACACCTTC. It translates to CASSITASNYGYTF.

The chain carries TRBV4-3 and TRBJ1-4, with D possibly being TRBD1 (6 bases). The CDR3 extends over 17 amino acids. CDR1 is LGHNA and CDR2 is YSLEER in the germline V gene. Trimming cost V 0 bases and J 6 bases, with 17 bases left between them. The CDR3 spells CASSQDYSQGRDEKLFF. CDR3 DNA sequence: TGCGCCAGCAGCCAAGATTACTCCCAGGGGCGGGATGAAAAACTGTTTTTT.

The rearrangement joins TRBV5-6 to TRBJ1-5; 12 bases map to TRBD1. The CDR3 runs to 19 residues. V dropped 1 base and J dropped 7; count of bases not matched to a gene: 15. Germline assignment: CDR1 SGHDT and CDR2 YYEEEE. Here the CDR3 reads CASSLFRGQGASQGQPQHF. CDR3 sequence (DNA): TGTGCCAGCAGCTTGTTTCGGGGACAGGGGGCGTCCCAGGGGCAGCCCCAGCATTTT.

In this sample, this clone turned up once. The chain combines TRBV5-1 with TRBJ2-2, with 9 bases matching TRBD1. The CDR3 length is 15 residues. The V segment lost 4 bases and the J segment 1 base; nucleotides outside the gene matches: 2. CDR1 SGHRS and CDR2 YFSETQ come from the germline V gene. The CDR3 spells CASSRTGVNTGELFF. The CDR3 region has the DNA TGCGCCAGCAGCAGGACAGGGGTGAACACCGGGGAGCTGTTTTTT.

CDR3 coding DNA: TGTGCCAGCAGTGAACAGATCCGACAGGGGGTAGGGTTCACAGATACGCAGTATTTT. It encodes CASSEQIRQGVGFTDTQYF. J is TRBJ2-3 and V is TRBV6-1; 9 bases agree with TRBD1. The CDR3 runs 19 residues. CDR1 and CDR2 (germline): MNHNS, SASEGT. J gave up 2 bases and V 2 bases, and 14 bases lay outside the gene matches.